This T cell receptor beta chain was retrieved from a study of blood T cell repertoires in COVID-19. TCRdb keeps only in-frame clones here, not all; method: immunoSEQ multiplex PCR. Altogether 200,000 to 300,000 clones are present, under 85% being singletons, with the ten largest covering approximately 1.8%. V shed 6 bases, J shed 12 bases, and the junction held 9 bases outside the gene matches. CDR1 is SGHNT, CDR2 YENEEA, per germline. CDR3 length equals 14 residues. This chain connects TRBV11-3 to TRBJ2-1; 12 bases map to TRBD2. This receptor was identified in a man under 40 who had recovered from COVID-19. Sequenced input: peripheral blood. The CDR3 DNA reads as TGTGCCAGCAGTCCTAGCGGGGGGGGAATGGCGCAGTTCTTC. Translating gives CASSPSGGGMAQFF.